This entry describes one T cell receptor beta chain. Its target is not known. Amplified TCR beta CDR3 regions derived from RNA transcripts. Using the HTBI primer set, a first-round RT-PCR was run on the TCR CDR3. TCRdb used MiXCR to reprocess the multiplex PCR reads, holding one entry per CDR3 protein. Among 250,000 to 300,000 distinct CDR3 sequences listed, approximately 18% were seen once. Germline CDR1 reads SEHNR; CDR2 reads FQNEAQ (reference sequence). The CDR3 is made up of 18 amino acids. Trimming removed 6 bases from V and 5 bases from J, with 28 bases in between. The data belong to a study of T cells in Graves' hyperthyroidism and ophthalmopathy. Broader study findings: Ophthalmopathy was predicted by the model a median of approximately 6 months ahead of onset. Clonotypes that were expanded in thyroid above 0.001 mostly appeared in blood too.

The chain couples TRBV7-9 to TRBJ2-5; D might be TRBD2 (6 bases). This receptor was obtained from a man aged 50 to 60 with Graves' ophthalmopathy. The material sequenced was blood. DNA for the CDR3: TGTGCCAGCAGACCCCAAGCTTGGGTGGAGACGGAGGGGGAGACCCAGTACTTC. It translates to CASRPQAWVETEGETQYF.